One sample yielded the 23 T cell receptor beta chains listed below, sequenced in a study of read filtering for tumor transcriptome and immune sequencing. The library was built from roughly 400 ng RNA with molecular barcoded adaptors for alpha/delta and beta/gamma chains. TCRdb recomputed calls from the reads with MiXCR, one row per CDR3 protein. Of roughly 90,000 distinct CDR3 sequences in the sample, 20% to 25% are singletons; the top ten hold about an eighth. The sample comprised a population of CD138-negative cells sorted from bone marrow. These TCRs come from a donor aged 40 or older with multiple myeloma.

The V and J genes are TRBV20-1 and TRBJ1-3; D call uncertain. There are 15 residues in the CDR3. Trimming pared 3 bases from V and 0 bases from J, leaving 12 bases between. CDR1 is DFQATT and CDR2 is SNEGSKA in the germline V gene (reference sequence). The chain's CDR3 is CSARRSGRSGNTIYF. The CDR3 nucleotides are TGCAGTGCTAGGCGCTCAGGTCGCTCTGGAAACACCATATATTTT.

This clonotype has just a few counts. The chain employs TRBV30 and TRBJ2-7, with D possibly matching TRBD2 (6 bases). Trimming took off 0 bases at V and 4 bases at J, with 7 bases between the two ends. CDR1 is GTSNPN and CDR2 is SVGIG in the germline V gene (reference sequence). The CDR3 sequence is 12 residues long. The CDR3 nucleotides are TGTGCCTGGAGTGTGGAGGGTTACGAGCAGTACTTC. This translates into CAWSVEGYEQYF.

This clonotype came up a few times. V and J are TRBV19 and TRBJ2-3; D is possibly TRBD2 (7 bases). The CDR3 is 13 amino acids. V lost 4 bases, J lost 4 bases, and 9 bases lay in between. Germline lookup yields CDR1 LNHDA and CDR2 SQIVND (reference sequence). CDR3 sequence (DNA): TGTGCCAGTAGTAGCGGGGGCGCAGATACGCAGTATTTT. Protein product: CASSSGGADTQYF.

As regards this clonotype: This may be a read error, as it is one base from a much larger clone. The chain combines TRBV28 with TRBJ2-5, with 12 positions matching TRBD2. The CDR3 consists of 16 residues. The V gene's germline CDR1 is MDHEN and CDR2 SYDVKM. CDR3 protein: CASSPPGLAGLETQHF. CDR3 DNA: TGTGCCAGCAGTCCCCCCGGACTAGCGGGGTTAGAGACCCAGCACTTC.

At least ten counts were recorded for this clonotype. For the CDR3, the DNA is TGTGCCAGCAGCTCAGGGGATTCCTATAATTCACCCCTCCACTTT. It translates to CASSSGDSYNSPLHF. The chain carries TRBV11-2 and TRBJ1-6; tentative D call: TRBD1 (6 bases). Per germline, CDR1 SGHAT and CDR2 FQNNGV. The CDR3 is made up of 15 amino acids. The germline V and J ends were trimmed by 4 bases and 1 base, with 8 bases remaining between them.

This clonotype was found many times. The CDR3 loop reads CASSTGTAQETQYF. The CDR3 DNA reads TGCGCCAGCAGCACAGGGACAGCTCAAGAGACCCAGTACTTC. This sequence joins TRBV5-1 and TRBJ2-5, with 7 bases matching TRBD1. Looked up from germline, CDR1 is SGHRS and CDR2 is YFSETQ. This CDR3 contains 14 residues. Trimming cost V 4 bases and J 2 bases; bases outside gene matches: 5. The full variable domain, completed using reference TRBV5-1 and TRBJ2-5, is KAGVTQTPRYLIKTRGQQVTLSCSPISGHRSVSWYQQTPGQGLQFLFEYFSETQRNKGNFPGRFSGRQFSNSRSEMNVSTLELGDSALYLCASSTGTAQETQYFGPGTRLLVL.

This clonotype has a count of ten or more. This CDR3 reads CASRRLKAGANVLTF. The CDR3 DNA follows: TGTGCCAGCAGGCGCTTAAAAGCTGGGGCCAACGTCCTGACTTTC. This chain joins TRBV12-3 or TRBV12-4 and TRBJ2-6; unclear D gene. V was trimmed by 6 bases and J by 2 bases, leaving 11 bases between them. The CDR3 runs to 15 residues.

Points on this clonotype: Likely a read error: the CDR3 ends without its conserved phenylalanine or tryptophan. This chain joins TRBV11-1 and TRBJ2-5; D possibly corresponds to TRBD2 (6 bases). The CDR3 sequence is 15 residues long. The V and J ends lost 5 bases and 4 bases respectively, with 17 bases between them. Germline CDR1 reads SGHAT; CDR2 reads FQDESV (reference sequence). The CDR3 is CASSQQTSGLETQYL. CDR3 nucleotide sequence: TGTGCCAGCAGCCAACAGACCAGCGGGCTAGAGACCCAGTACCTC.

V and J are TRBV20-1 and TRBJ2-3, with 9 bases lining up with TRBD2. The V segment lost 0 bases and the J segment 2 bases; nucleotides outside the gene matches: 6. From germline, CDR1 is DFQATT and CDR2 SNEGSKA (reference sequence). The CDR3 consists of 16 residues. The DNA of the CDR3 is TGCAGTGCTAGAGATTCTAGCGGGGCAAACACAGATACGCAGTATTTT. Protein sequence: CSARDSSGANTDTQYF.

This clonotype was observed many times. The CDR3 here is CVGSNQPQHF. CDR3 sequence (DNA): TGCGTCGGTAGCAATCAGCCCCAGCATTTT. The rearrangement uses TRBV29-1 and TRBJ1-5; no clear D gene. The CDR3 consists of 10 residues. The germline V gene has CDR1 SQVTM and CDR2 ANQGSEA.

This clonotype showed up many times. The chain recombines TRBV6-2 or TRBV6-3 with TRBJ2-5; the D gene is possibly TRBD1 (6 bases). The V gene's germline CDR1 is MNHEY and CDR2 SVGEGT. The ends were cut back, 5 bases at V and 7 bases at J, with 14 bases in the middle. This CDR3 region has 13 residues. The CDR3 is CASSVWTDGTQYF. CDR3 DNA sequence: TGTGCCAGCAGTGTCTGGACAGACGGGACCCAGTACTTC.

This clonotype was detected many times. CDR3 in amino acids: CASSRGGQGVEKLFF. The CDR3 bases are TGTGCCAGCAGCCGTGGGGGACAGGGGGTCGAAAAACTGTTTTTT. The genes are TRBV7-2 and TRBJ1-4; TRBD1 aligns across 11 bases. Germline CDR1 and CDR2: SGHTA and FQGNSA. V shed 5 bases, J shed 8 bases, and the junction held 7 bases outside the gene matches. There are 15 residues in the CDR3.

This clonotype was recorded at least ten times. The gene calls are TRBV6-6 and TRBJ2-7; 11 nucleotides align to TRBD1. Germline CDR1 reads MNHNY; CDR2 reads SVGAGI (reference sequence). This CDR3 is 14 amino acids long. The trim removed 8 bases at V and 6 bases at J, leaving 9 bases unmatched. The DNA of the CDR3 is TGTGCCAGCCGTCCTGGGACAGGGGGGGGCGAGCAGTACTTC. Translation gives CASRPGTGGGEQYF.

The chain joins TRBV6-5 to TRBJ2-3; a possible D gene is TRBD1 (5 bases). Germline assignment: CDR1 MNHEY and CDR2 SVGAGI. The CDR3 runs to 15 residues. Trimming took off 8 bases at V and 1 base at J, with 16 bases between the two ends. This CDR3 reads CASASTQVGTDTQYF. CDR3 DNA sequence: TGTGCCAGCGCTTCAACACAGGTCGGCACAGATACGCAGTATTTT.

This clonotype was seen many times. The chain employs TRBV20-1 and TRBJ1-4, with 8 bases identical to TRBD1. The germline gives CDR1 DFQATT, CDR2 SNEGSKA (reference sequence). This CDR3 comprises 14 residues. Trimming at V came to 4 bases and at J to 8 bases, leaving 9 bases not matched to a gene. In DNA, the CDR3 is TGCAGTGCTACAGGGGGCGCGGGGTACGAAAAACTGTTTTTT. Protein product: CSATGGAGYEKLFF.

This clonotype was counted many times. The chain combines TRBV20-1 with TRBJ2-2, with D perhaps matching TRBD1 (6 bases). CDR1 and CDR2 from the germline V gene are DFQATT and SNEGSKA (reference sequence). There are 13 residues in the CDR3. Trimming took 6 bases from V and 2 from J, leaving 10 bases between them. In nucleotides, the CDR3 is TGCAGTGCCCACAGGGCAAACACCGGGGAGCTGTTTTTT. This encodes CSAHRANTGELFF.

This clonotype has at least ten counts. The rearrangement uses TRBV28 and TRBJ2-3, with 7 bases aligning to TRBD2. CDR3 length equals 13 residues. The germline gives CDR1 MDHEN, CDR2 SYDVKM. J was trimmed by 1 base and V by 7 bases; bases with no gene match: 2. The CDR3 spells CASTRGGTDTQYF. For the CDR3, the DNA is TGTGCCAGCACCCGGGGGGGCACAGATACGCAGTATTTT.

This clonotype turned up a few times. The CDR3 loop reads CATSESDTDTQYF. CDR3 bases: TGTGCCACCAGTGAGTCGGACACAGATACGCAGTATTTT. The gene calls are TRBV24-1 and TRBJ2-3; D is unresolved. Looked up from germline, CDR1 is KGHDR and CDR2 is SFDVKD. The CDR3 is 13 amino acids. Trimming cost V 4 bases and J 2 bases, with 6 bases left between them.

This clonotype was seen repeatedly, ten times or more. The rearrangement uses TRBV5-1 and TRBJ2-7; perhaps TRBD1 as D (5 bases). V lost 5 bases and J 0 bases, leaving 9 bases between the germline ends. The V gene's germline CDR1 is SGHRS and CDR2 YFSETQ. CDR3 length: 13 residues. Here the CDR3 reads CASRWTNSYEQYF. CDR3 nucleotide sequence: TGCGCCAGCAGGTGGACAAACTCCTACGAGCAGTACTTC.

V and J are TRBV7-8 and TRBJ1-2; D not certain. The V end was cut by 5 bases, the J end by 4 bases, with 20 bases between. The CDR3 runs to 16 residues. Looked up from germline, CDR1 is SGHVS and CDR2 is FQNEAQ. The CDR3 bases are TGTGCCAGCAGCCCGGACCCAAGGCGGCTACTCTATGGCTACACCTTC. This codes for CASSPDPRRLLYGYTF.

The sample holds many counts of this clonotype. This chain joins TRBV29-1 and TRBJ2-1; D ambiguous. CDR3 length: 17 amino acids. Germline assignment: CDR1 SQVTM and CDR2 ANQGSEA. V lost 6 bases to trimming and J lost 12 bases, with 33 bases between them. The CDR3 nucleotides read TGCAGCGTCCATCCTTCCAAGGTTGGGGTTTCGTCCCTTGTGCAGTTCTTC. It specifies CSVHPSKVGVSSLVQFF.

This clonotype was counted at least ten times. As DNA, the CDR3 is TGCAGCGTTGCTAGGGGGGGGACCACAGATACGCAGTATTTT. This gives the protein CSVARGGTTDTQYF. The gene calls are TRBV29-1 and TRBJ2-3; possibly TRBD2 for D (7 bases). The V end lost 4 bases, the J end lost 2 bases, and 13 bases lay between the germline ends. The CDR3 has 14 residues. Germline lookup yields CDR1 SQVTM and CDR2 ANQGSEA.

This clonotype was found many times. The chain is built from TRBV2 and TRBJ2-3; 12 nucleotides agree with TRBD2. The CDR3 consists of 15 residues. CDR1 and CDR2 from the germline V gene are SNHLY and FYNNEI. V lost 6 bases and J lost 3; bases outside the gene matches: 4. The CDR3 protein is CASRGTSGPTDTQYF. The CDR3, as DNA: TGTGCCAGCAGGGGGACTAGCGGGCCTACAGATACGCAGTATTTT.